This TCR beta chain was sequenced in a study of blood T cells in healthy people across ages. Study results and caveats: Using unsorted PBMCs precluded a conclusive naive versus antigen-experienced comparison.

The trim removed 6 bases at V and 3 bases at J, leaving 23 bases unmatched. The germline V gene encodes CDR1 LGHDT and CDR2 YNNKEL (reference sequence). CDR3 size: 20 residues. For this clonotype: Its antigen is still unknown.

Combining a sample-barcoded 5' primer with a J-beta primer mix, a second PCR ran for roughly 6 to 12 cycles. All cDNA molecules were each tagged by a template-switch adaptor with 12 random nucleotides. TCRdb analysed the 5' RACE reads with MiXCR anew, one entry per CDR3 protein. The table has over a million distinct CDR3 sequences, about 23% seen once. The data were also submitted as part of a second study, on T cells of mothers and their children. Turning to that study: An overlap that was slightly higher, though non-significant, was seen in related mother-child pairs versus unrelated pairs. Sequencing revealed no T cell clones that were persistent and microchimeric.

This chain uses TRBV3-1 with TRBJ2-1, with 7 bases matching TRBD2. The sequencing input was blood. The sequence was obtained from a girl under 10 years old in good health. This CDR3 is CASRSSPLPGGRAHYNEQFF. DNA of the CDR3: TGTGCCAGCAGATCAAGTCCCCTCCCTGGGGGGAGGGCGCACTACAATGAGCAGTTCTTC.